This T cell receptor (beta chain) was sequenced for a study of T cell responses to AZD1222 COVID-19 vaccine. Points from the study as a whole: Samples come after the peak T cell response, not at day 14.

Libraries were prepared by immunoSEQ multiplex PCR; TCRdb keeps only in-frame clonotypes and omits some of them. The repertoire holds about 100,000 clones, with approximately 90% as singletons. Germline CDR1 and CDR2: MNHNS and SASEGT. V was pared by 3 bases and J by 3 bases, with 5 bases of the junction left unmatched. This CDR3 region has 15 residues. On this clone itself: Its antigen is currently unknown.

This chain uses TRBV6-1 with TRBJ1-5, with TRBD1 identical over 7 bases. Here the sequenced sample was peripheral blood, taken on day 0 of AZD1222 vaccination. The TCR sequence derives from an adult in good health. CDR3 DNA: TGTGCCAGCAGTGAGGGACAGACCCACAATCAGCCCCAGCATTTT. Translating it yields CASSEGQTHNQPQHF.